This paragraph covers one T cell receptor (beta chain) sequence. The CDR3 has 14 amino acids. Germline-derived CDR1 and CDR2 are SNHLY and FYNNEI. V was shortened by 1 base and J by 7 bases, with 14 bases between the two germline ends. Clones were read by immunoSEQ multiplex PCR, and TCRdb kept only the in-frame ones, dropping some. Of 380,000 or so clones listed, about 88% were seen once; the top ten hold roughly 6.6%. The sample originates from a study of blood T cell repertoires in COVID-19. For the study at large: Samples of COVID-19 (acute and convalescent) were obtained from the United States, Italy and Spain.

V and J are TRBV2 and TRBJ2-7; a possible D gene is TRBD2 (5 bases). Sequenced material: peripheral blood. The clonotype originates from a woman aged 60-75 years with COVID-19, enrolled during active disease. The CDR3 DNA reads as TGTGCCAGCAGTGAAGTTCGGGGTCTGCTGGAGCAGTACTTC. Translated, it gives CASSEVRGLLEQYF.